One sample yielded the 10 T cell receptor beta chains listed below, sequenced in a study of blood T cell repertoires in COVID-19 (dated by TCRdb to the early 2020s). The protocol used for the library was the immunoSEQ multiplex PCR assay. The immuneACCESS repertoire file appears here via TCRdb, limited to in-frame rearrangements. These files lack a portion of the clones; in checked studies, under half of the deficit traces to unresolved V genes, and the cause of the others is not known. For this sample there are some 300,000 clones; roughly 89% appear just once. The ten largest account for around 9% of the sample. The sequenced sample was PBMCs or T cells enriched from blood (not recorded which). These receptors were taken from a woman aged 25 to 45 who had recovered from COVID-19.

This chain links TRBV7-9 with TRBJ1-5, with 7 nucleotides matching TRBD1. The CDR3 contains 15 residues. In germline, CDR1 is SEHNR, CDR2 FQNEAQ (reference sequence). Losses at the gene ends were 5 bases for V and 5 bases for J; bases not matched to a gene: 9. The CDR3 DNA reads as TGTGCCAGCAGCATTACAGGGGACTCAGATCAGCCCCAGCATTTT. This sequence encodes CASSITGDSDQPQHF.

The gene calls are TRBV27 and TRBJ2-7, with TRBD1 matching over 8 bases. Unmatched junction bases numbered 2, after V lost 5 bases and J lost 5 bases. The CDR3 contains 12 residues. Germline CDR1 is MNHEY and CDR2 is SMNVEV (reference sequence). This chain's CDR3 is CASSRQGNEQYF. DNA for the CDR3: TGTGCCAGCAGTAGACAGGGGAACGAGCAGTACTTC.

This chain uses TRBV7-8 with TRBJ2-7; 7 bases line up with TRBD1. Germline-derived CDR1 and CDR2 are SGHVS and FQNEAQ. V lost 1 base, J lost 2 bases, and 11 bases stayed unmatched. The CDR3 is 17 residues long. The CDR3 loop reads CASSLGGLRDSAYEQYF. DNA of the CDR3: TGTGCCAGCAGCTTAGGAGGTTTGAGGGACAGCGCCTACGAGCAGTACTTC.

The CDR3 nucleotides are TGTGCCAGCAGGAGGACTCCGGACAGGAATGGGGCTTTCTTT. This sequence encodes CASRRTPDRNGAFF. The chain is built from TRBV27 and TRBJ1-1; 7 positions match TRBD1. Germline CDR1 is MNHEY and CDR2 is SMNVEV (reference sequence). V trimming: 6 bases; J trimming: 11 bases; junction bases outside the gene matches: 15. The CDR3 loop spans 14 amino acids.

V is TRBV5-1 and J is TRBJ2-1; TRBD1 matches at 7 bases. This CDR3 spans 13 amino acids. Germline V gene sequence: CDR1 SGHRS, CDR2 YFSETQ. Trimming took 6 bases from V and 8 from J; bases not matched to a gene: 8. Here the CDR3 reads CASTTGDGDEQFF. CDR3 DNA: TGCGCCAGCACCACAGGGGACGGCGATGAGCAGTTCTTC.

The CDR3 region is CASSTGTPSYNEQFF. DNA for the CDR3: TGTGCCAGCAGCACCGGGACACCTTCCTACAATGAGCAGTTCTTC. The chain couples TRBV9 to TRBJ2-1, with D perhaps matching TRBD1 (6 bases). Trimming shortened V by 4 bases and J by 1 base, and 12 bases separated the two germline ends. The CDR3 extends over 15 amino acids. Germline V gene data show CDR1 as SGDLS and CDR2 as YYNGEE.

This sequence joins TRBV4-2 and TRBJ2-1; 7 bases map to TRBD2. Looked up from germline, CDR1 is LGHNA and CDR2 is YNFKEQ. There are 14 residues in the CDR3. The junction had 11 bases not matched to a gene; V was cut back by 0 bases and J by 15 bases. This chain's CDR3 is CASSQDIREGGVFF. The CDR3 region has the DNA TGTGCCAGCAGCCAAGATATTAGGGAGGGTGGGGTGTTCTTC.

This clone was detected only once. The rearrangement links TRBV11-3 to TRBJ2-1; 8 positions match TRBD2. The germline CDR1 and CDR2 sequences are SGHNT and YENEEA. The CDR3 contains 15 residues. Trimming took 5 bases from V and 7 from J; bases not matched to a gene: 10. The DNA for the CDR3 is TGTGCCAGCAGCCCCTCCCGGGAGGGCCGTAATGAGCAGTTCTTC. Encoded protein: CASSPSREGRNEQFF.

This chain joins TRBV13 and TRBJ1-6, with D maybe TRBD1 (5 bases). Trimming stripped 2 bases from V and 7 bases from J, with 15 bases between. Per the germline V gene, CDR1 is PRHDT and CDR2 is FYEKMQ (reference sequence). The CDR3 contains 16 residues. CDR3 nucleotide sequence: TGTGCCAGCAGCTTATCAGGGCACGATTTGAATTCACCCCTCCACTTT. It translates to CASSLSGHDLNSPLHF. Full variable domain (missing parts from reference TRBV13 and TRBJ1-6): AAGVIQSPRHLIKEKRETATLKCYPIPRHDTVYWYQQGPGQDPQFLISFYEKMQSDKGSIPDRFSAQQFSDYHSELNMSSLELGDSALYFCASSLSGHDLNSPLHFGNGTRLTVT.

The chain couples TRBV7-9 to TRBJ1-1, with a tentative D call TRBD1 (5 bases). The CDR3 is 13 residues long. V lost 5 bases and J lost 5, with 12 bases in between. Germline values: CDR1 SEHNR, CDR2 FQNEAQ (reference sequence). In nucleotides, the CDR3 is TGTGCCAGCAGCCCATGGGCAGGGACTGAAGCTTTCTTT. Protein product: CASSPWAGTEAFF. The full variable domain, its missing parts supplied by reference TRBV7-9 and TRBJ1-1, is DTGVSQNPRHKITKRGQNVTFRCDPISEHNRLYWYRQTLGQGPEFLTYFQNEAQLEKSRLLSDRFSAERPKGSFSTLEIQRTEQGDSAMYLCASSPWAGTEAFFGQGTRLTVV.